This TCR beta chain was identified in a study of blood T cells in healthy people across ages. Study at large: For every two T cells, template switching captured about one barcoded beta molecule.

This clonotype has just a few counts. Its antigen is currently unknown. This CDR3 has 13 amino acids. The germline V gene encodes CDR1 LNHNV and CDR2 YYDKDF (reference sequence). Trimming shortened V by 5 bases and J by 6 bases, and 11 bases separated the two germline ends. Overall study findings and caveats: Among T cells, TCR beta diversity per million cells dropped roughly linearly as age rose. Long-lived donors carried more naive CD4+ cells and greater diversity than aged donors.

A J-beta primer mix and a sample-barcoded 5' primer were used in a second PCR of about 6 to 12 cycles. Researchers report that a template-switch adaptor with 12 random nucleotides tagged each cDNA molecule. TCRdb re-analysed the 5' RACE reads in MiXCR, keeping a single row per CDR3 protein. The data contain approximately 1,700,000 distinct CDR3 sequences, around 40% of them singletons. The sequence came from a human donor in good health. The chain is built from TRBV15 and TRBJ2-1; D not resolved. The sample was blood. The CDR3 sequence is CATSSQRANEQFF. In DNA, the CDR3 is TGTGCCACCAGCTCCCAAAGGGCCAATGAGCAGTTCTTC.